The 10 T cell receptor beta chains below come from one sample, sequenced in a study of cytomegalovirus exposure and HLA in healthy donors. The table came from immunoSEQ multiplex PCR; TCRdb's copy has only in-frame clones and leaves some out. The data show some 350,000 clones, about nine tenths seen once. The sample was PBMCs. The receptors originated from a woman in her 30s in good health and CMV-seropositive.

This chain uses TRBV19 with TRBJ1-5; 7 bases agree with TRBD1. There are 15 residues in the CDR3. Germline loops: CDR1 LNHDA, CDR2 SQIVND (reference sequence). Losses at the gene ends were 4 bases for V and 2 bases for J; bases not matched to a gene: 5. DNA of the CDR3: TGTGCCAGTAGTACCGCTGGACAGGGCAATCAGCCCCAGCATTTT. Its translation: CASSTAGQGNQPQHF.

The rearrangement links TRBV5-3 to TRBJ2-7; D could derive from TRBD1 or TRBD2 (5 bases each). TRBV5-3 is identified as an open reading frame with a role that is uncertain. The CDR3 is 16 amino acids. V lost 0 bases to trimming and J lost 1 base, with 14 bases between them. The CDR3, as DNA: TGTGCCAGAAGCTTGGGTTTTTCCGAGGGGTCCTACGAGCAGTACTTC. Amino acids: CARSLGFSEGSYEQYF.

The rearrangement joins TRBV4-1 to TRBJ1-2; unclear D gene. Germline V lookup: CDR1 MGHRA, CDR2 YSYEKL. Trimming removed 2 bases at V and 14 bases at J, with 18 bases between. CDR3 length: 13 residues. The CDR3 DNA is TGCGCCAGCAGCCAAATCCTAACAGAGGTGGAAACCTTC. Protein: CASSQILTEVETF.

The gene calls are TRBV6-5 and TRBJ1-1; 9 bases fit TRBD1. Looked up from germline, CDR1 is MNHEY and CDR2 is SVGAGI. The CDR3 has 14 residues. The trim removed 3 bases at V and 3 bases at J, leaving 2 bases unmatched. The CDR3 coding sequence is TGTGCCAGCAGTTATGGGACAGGGTACACTGAAGCTTTCTTT. Its translation is CASSYGTGYTEAFF.

The table lists this clone with a few counts. The chain links TRBV2 to TRBJ2-1; TRBD1 agrees at 8 bases. Per germline, CDR1 SNHLY and CDR2 FYNNEI. The CDR3 is 14 residues long. J lost 5 bases, V lost 6 bases, and 6 bases had no gene match. The DNA of the CDR3 is TGTGCCAGCAGGCGGGACAGGACTAACAATGAGCAGTTCTTC. Translation: CASRRDRTNNEQFF.

The chain recombines TRBV6-5 with TRBJ2-5, with 10 nucleotides matching TRBD1. This CDR3 region has 14 residues. CDR1 and CDR2 from the germline V gene are MNHEY and SVGAGI. Unmatched junction bases numbered 3, after V lost 5 bases and J lost 3 bases. The CDR3 DNA follows: TGTGCCAGCAGTCCGGACAGGGGGAAAGAGACCCAGTACTTC. This encodes CASSPDRGKETQYF.

This chain connects TRBV4-2 to TRBJ1-4; D might be TRBD1 (6 bases). This CDR3 has 16 residues. Between the trimmed V and J ends, which lost 4 bases and 7 bases, there was a span of 19 bases. CDR1 is LGHNA, CDR2 YNFKEQ, per germline. The CDR3 region is CASSPEGGREGEKLFF. CDR3 DNA sequence: TGTGCCAGCAGCCCCGAGGGGGGCAGGGAGGGTGAAAAACTGTTTTTT.

The J gene is TRBJ2-3, the V gene TRBV9, with 10 bases that match TRBD2. Germline assignment: CDR1 SGDLS and CDR2 YYNGEE. V dropped 0 bases and J dropped 3; count of bases not matched to a gene: 7. The CDR3 has 17 amino acids. The CDR3, as DNA: TGTGCCAGCAGCGTAGGATTTAGCGGGGGGTTAACAGATACGCAGTATTTT. As protein: CASSVGFSGGLTDTQYF.

This clone was detected a few times. Additional DNA sequences in this sample encode the identical CDR3. The chain carries TRBV28 and TRBJ2-2; D unclear. Looked up from germline, CDR1 is MDHEN and CDR2 is SYDVKM. The CDR3 loop spans 11 amino acids. Trimming pared 2 bases from V and 5 bases from J, leaving 0 bases between. The CDR3 loop reads CASSLTGELFF. The CDR3 coding sequence is TGTGCCAGCAGTTTAACCGGGGAGCTGTTTTTT.

CDR3 residues: CASSFTSGGTYEQYF. CDR3 DNA: TGTGCCAGCAGCTTCACTAGCGGGGGAACCTACGAGCAGTACTTC. This sequence joins TRBV7-3 and TRBJ2-7; 11 bases are a match to TRBD2. Germline CDR1 is SGHTA and CDR2 is FQGTGA. Germline trimming cut 3 bases from V and 2 bases from J; bases unmatched to any gene: 3. This CDR3 has 15 residues. The full variable domain, rest sourced from reference TRBV7-3 and TRBJ2-7, is GAGVSQTPSNKVTEKGKYVELRCDPISGHTALYWYRQSLGQGPEFLIYFQGTGAADDSGLPNDRFFAVRPEGSVSTLKIQRTERGDSAVYLCASSFTSGGTYEQYFGPGTRLTVT.